This note documents a single T cell receptor (beta chain) sequence. The antigen is not known. The data were taken from a study of early stage breast cancer tumors. Study overall: Invasive lobular carcinomas made up about 35% of the 12 ER+/PR+/HER2- tumors. The study, taken as a whole, reports: Tumors had roughly 2.4-fold higher T cell density and higher clonality than adjacent normal breast tissue. Commonly generated sequences made up most enriched TCRB sequences shared between patients.

Per the germline V gene, CDR1 is SGDLS and CDR2 is YYNGEE. The CDR3 spans 16 residues. Trimming took 3 bases from V and 3 from J; bases not matched to a gene: 5. The data were produced by immunoSEQ multiplex PCR, yet TCRdb's version contains in-frame clones alone and is incomplete. The sample holds about 7,900 clones, approximately 62% seen once. The receptor was derived from a person between 65 and 80 years old with breast cancer. The V call is TRBV9, the J call TRBJ2-1; 11 positions match TRBD1. Specimen: breast tumor tissue. In nucleotides, the CDR3 is TGTGCCAGCAGCGCCGCCGGGACAGGGGGCTACAATGAGCAGTTCTTC. The encoded protein is CASSAAGTGGYNEQFF.